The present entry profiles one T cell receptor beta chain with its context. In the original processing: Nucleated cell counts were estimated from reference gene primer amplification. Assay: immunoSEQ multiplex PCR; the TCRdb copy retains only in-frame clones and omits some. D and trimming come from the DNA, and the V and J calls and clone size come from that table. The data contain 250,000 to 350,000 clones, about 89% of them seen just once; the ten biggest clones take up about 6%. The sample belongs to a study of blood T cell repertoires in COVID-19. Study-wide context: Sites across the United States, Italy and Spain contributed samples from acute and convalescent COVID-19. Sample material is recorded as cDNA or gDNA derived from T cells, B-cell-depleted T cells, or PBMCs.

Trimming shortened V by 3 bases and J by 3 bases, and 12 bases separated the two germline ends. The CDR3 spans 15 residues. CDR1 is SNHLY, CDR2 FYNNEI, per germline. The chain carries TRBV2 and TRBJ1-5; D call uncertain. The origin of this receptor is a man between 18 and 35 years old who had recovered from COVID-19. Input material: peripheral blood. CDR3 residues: CASSEVGALNQPQHF. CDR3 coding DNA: TGTGCCAGCAGTGAGGTAGGAGCTCTCAATCAGCCCCAGCATTTT.